This T cell receptor (beta chain) was sequenced in a study of T cell responses to AZD1222 COVID-19 vaccine. V shed 4 bases and J 6 bases; nucleotides not matched to a gene: 8. This CDR3 spans 14 amino acids. CDR1 and CDR2 from the germline V gene are MNHEY and SVGEGT. Clones were sequenced by immunoSEQ multiplex PCR, and TCRdb holds only the in-frame ones, with some missing. The sample shows 26,000 or so clones, about 90% of them seen only once. Regarding the study as a whole: Most donors were white British, females outnumbered males, and clonal diversity was possibly underestimated. Baseline serostatus was positive in only six AZD1222 recipients. Dominant CD4 TCR responses targeted spike regions 160-218 and 743-854. Among spike-specific TCRs, nearly half reportedly target unmutated variant regions.

With regard to this clone: As yet, its antigen is unknown.

The sequences come from peripheral blood, collected 28 days after the second AZD1222 dose. The sequence derives from an adult who received the AZD1222 COVID-19 vaccine. The chain combines TRBV6-2 or TRBV6-3 with TRBJ2-5, with 7 bases identical to TRBD1. The CDR3 nucleotides are TGTGCCAGCAGTTGGGGACAGCCCACGAAGACCCAGTACTTC. Translated, it gives CASSWGQPTKTQYF.